One T cell receptor beta chain is described in this entry. Clones were sequenced by immunoSEQ multiplex PCR, and TCRdb holds only the in-frame ones, with some missing. The sample has 70,000 or so clones, 85% to 90% seen once. The data originate from a study of blood T cell repertoires in COVID-19. About the study: Specimens from acute and convalescent COVID-19 originated in the United States, Italy and Spain.

Germline V CDR1 and CDR2: SQVTM, ANQGSEA. This CDR3 is built from 12 residues. The V and J ends lost 8 bases and 0 bases respectively, with 9 bases between them. The origin of this receptor is a man aged 70 or older with active COVID-19. This rearrangement joins TRBV29-1 to TRBJ2-3; D uncertain. Input material: peripheral blood. The CDR3 sequence: CSTRQSTDTQYF. In nucleotides, the CDR3 is TGCAGCACCAGGCAGAGCACAGATACGCAGTATTTT.